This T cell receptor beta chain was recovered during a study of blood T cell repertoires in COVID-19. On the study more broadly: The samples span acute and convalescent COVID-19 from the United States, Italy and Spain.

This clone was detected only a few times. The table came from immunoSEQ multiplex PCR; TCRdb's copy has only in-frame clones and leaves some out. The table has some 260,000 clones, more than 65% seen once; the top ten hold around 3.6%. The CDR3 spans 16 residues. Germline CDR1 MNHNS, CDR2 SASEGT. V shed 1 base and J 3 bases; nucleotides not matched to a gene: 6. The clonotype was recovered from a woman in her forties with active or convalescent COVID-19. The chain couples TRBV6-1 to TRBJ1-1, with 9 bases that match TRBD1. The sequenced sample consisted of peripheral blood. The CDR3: CASSEVFRTGDTEAFF. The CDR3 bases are TGTGCCAGCAGTGAAGTATTCCGGACAGGGGACACTGAAGCTTTCTTT.